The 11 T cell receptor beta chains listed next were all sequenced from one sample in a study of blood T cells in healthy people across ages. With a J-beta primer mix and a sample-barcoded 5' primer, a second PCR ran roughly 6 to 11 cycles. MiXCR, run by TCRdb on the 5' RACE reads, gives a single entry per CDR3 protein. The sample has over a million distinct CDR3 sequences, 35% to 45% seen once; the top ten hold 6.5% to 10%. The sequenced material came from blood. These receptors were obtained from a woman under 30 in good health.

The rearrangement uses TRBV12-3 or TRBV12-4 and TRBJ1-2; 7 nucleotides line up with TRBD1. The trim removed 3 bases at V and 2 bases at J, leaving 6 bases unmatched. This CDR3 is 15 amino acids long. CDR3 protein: CASSLLSGQNYGYTF. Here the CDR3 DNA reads TGTGCCAGCAGTTTGTTATCGGGACAGAACTATGGCTACACCTTC.

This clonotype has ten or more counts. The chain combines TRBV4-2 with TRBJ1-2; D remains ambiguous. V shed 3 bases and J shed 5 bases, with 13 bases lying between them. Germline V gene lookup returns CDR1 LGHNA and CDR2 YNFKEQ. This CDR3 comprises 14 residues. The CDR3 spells CASSQKTSGYGYTF. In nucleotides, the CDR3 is TGTGCCAGCAGCCAGAAGACGAGCGGGTATGGCTACACCTTC.

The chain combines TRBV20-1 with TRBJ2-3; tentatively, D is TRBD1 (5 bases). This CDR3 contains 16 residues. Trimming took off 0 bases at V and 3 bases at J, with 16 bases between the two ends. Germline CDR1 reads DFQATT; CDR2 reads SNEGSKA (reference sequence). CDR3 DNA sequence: TGCAGTGCTAGAGATCTCCAGGGCAACACAACAGATACGCAGTATTTT. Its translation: CSARDLQGNTTDTQYF.

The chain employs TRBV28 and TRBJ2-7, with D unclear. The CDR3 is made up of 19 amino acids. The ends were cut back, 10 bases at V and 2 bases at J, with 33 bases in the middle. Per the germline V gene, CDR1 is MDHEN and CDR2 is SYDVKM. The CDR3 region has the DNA TGTGCCACCCAACCAGGATATCCAGACTCGGTCTCCTATACCTACGAGCAGTACTTC. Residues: CATQPGYPDSVSYTYEQYF.

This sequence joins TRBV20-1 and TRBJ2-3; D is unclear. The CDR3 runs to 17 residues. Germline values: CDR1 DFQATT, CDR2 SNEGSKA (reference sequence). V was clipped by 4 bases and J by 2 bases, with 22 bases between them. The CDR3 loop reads CSATNPVGASPTDTQYF. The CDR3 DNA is TGCAGTGCTACGAACCCTGTCGGCGCTTCCCCCACAGATACGCAGTATTTT.

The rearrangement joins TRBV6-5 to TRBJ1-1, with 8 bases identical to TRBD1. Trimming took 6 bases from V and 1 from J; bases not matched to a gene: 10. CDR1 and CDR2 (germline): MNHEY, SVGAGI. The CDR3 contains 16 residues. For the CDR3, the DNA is TGTGCCAGCAGACGCATACCGGGACAGGAGAACACTGAAGCTTTCTTT. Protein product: CASRRIPGQENTEAFF.

The chain's CDR3 is CASTGAPMGQPQHF. In DNA, the CDR3 is TGTGCCAGCACCGGGGCCCCCATGGGACAGCCCCAGCATTTT. This chain connects TRBV2 to TRBJ1-5; D is possibly TRBD1 (5 bases). V was shortened by 7 bases and J by 7 bases, with 17 bases between the two germline ends. This CDR3 has 14 residues. Germline CDR1 and CDR2: SNHLY and FYNNEI.

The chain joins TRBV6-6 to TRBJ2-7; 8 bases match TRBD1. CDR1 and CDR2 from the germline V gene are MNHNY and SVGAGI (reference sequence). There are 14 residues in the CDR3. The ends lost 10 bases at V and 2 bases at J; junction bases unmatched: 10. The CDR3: CATHNRGFTYEQYF. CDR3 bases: TGTGCCACTCACAACAGGGGGTTCACCTACGAGCAGTACTTC.

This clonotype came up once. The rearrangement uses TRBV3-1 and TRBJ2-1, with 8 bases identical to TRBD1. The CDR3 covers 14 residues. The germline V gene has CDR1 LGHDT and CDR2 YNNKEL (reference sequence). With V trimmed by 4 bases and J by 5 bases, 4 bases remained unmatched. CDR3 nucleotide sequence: TGTGCCAGCAGCCTTTGGACAGGGAACAATGAGCAGTTCTTC. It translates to CASSLWTGNNEQFF.

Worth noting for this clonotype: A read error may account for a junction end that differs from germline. In nucleotides, the CDR3 is TGTGCCAGCAGAGAAGGAGGTCGGTATACCCCAGATACGCAGTATTTT. Translation: CASREGGRYTPDTQYF. The chain carries TRBV6-1 and TRBJ2-3; D possibly corresponds to TRBD2 (5 bases). The CDR3 has 16 residues. CDR1 and CDR2 from the germline V gene are MNHNS and SASEGT.

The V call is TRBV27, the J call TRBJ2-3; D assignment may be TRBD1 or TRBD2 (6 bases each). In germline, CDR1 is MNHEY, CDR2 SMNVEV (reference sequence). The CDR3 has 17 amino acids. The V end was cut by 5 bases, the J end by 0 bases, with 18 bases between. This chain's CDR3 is CASSPLVGGPSTDTQYF. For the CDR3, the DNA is TGTGCCAGCAGTCCCCTGGTGGGGGGCCCCAGCACAGATACGCAGTATTTT.